The 5 T cell receptor beta chains below all came from one sample that was sequenced in a study of T cells in Graves' hyperthyroidism and ophthalmopathy. Amplification yielded TCR beta CDR3 regions, with RNA transcripts as the source. The primer set for the first-round RT-PCR of the TCR CDR3 was HTBI. MiXCR was run by TCRdb on the multiplex PCR reads, yielding one entry per CDR3 protein. The data hold fewer than 900,000 distinct CDR3 sequences, with roughly 17% observed a single time. The source material was blood. Receptors were obtained from a man between 18 and 35 years old with Graves' hyperthyroidism.

This clonotype was seen more than once but under ten times. This rearrangement joins TRBV20-1 to TRBJ2-1; TRBD2 might be the D (6 bases). Trimming cost V 1 base and J 8 bases, with 18 bases left between them. This CDR3 contains 15 residues. The V gene's germline CDR1 is DFQATT and CDR2 SNEGSKA (reference sequence). The CDR3 loop reads CSARGGGIQVDEQFF. The CDR3, as DNA: TGCAGTGCTAGAGGAGGCGGGATTCAGGTCGATGAGCAGTTCTTC.

About this clonotype: This sequence may be a read error, since a much larger clone differs from it by one base. The genes are TRBV3-1 and TRBJ1-2; D not certain. From germline, CDR1 is LGHDT and CDR2 YNNKEL (reference sequence). This CDR3 is 16 amino acids long. In DNA, the CDR3 is TGTACCAGCAGCCAAGCTTGGAGAAGGACGTACTATGGCTACACCTTC. Residues: CTSSQAWRRTYYGYTF.

This clonotype has only a few counts. The gene calls are TRBV4-1 and TRBJ2-5; D perhaps matches TRBD2 (6 bases). This CDR3 is built from 15 residues. V lost 4 bases to trimming and J lost 2 bases, with 14 bases between them. Germline V gene data show CDR1 as MGHRA and CDR2 as YSYEKL. The CDR3 bases are TGCGCCAGCAGCCCGTCCGGGGGTAGACAAGAGACCCAGTACTTC. Protein sequence: CASSPSGGRQETQYF.

Ten or more counts support this clonotype. This sequence joins TRBV20-1 and TRBJ2-3, with TRBD2 matching 9 bases. V lost 6 bases and J lost 2; bases outside the gene matches: 9. There are 15 residues in the CDR3. Germline values: CDR1 DFQATT, CDR2 SNEGSKA (reference sequence). For the CDR3, the DNA is TGCAGTGCCCTTAGCGCTAGCGGGACCACAGATACGCAGTATTTT. Translating gives CSALSASGTTDTQYF.

The chain has TRBV4-3 and TRBJ1-1; unclear D gene. The germline CDR1 and CDR2 sequences are LGHNA and YSLEER. This CDR3 spans 13 amino acids. Trimming stripped 4 bases from V and 1 base from J, with 7 bases between. The CDR3 here is CASSRRANTEAFF. The CDR3 DNA is TGCGCCAGCAGCCGGAGGGCGAACACTGAAGCTTTCTTT.